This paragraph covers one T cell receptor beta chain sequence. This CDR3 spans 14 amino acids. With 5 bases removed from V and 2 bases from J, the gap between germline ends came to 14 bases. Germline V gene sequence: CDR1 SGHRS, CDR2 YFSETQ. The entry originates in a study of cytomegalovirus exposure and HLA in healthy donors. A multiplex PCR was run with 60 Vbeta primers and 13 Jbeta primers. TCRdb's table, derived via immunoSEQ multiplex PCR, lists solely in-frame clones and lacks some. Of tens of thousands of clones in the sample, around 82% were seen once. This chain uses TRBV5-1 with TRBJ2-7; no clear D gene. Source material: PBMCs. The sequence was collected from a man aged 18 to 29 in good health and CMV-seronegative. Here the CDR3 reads CASSGRALAYEQYF. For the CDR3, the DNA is TGCGCCAGCAGTGGCAGAGCCCTAGCCTACGAGCAGTACTTC.